Detailed here is one TCR beta chain. Patients of the Seattle cohort, enrolled during active infection, were followed longitudinally. Germline CDR1 SGHAT, CDR2 FQNNGV. V was clipped by 6 bases and J by 5 bases; unmatched bases: 9. The CDR3 is 15 amino acids. This sample is part of a study of blood T cell repertoires in COVID-19. Study details: COVID-19 samples from acute and convalescent phases originated in the United States, Italy and Spain. The cDNA or gDNA used as material had been derived from T cells, B-cell-depleted T cells, or PBMCs.

Study processing details: Researchers report that nucleated cell counts were estimated from reference gene primer amplification. Clones were read by immunoSEQ multiplex PCR, and TCRdb kept only the in-frame ones, dropping some. The V and J calls and clone size are taken from that table; D and trimming were inferred from the DNA. The sample consists of around 150,000 clones, about 86% of them appearing once. The chain links TRBV11-2 to TRBJ2-4, with TRBD2 matching 8 bases. The sequencing input was peripheral blood. The source is a woman in her sixties or seventies with COVID-19, enrolled during active disease. The DNA for the CDR3 is TGTGCCAGCAGGCCCCGCGGAGCGGGAGAAAACATTCAGTACTTC. It yields the protein CASRPRGAGENIQYF.